Listed here are 17 T cell receptor beta chains from one sample, sequenced in a study of blood T cell repertoires in COVID-19. TCRdb's copy holds only in-frame clones and misses some; the assay was immunoSEQ multiplex PCR. The profile covers some 370,000 clones, with roughly four fifths appearing a single time and around 5% taken by the ten largest. Sample: PBMCs or T cells enriched from blood (not recorded which). The origin of the receptors is a woman aged 50 to 60 who had recovered from COVID-19.

The table lists this clone with a few counts. This chain joins TRBV10-3 and TRBJ1-2, with D perhaps TRBD1 (5 bases). CDR1 ENHRY and CDR2 SYGVKD come from the germline V gene. The CDR3 runs to 16 residues. V lost 2 bases to trimming and J lost 4 bases, with 17 bases between them. This chain's CDR3 is CAISETTFRGSYGYTF. In nucleotides, the CDR3 is TGTGCCATCAGTGAGACTACGTTTCGGGGGTCCTATGGCTACACCTTC.

The V gene is TRBV4-2, the J gene TRBJ2-7; D is undetermined. V was clipped by 2 bases and J by 4 bases, with 3 bases between them. The CDR3 runs 11 residues. The germline V gene has CDR1 LGHNA and CDR2 YNFKEQ. CDR3 coding DNA: TGTGCCAGCAGCCAATCTTACGAGCAGTACTTC. Translation: CASSQSYEQYF.

The V call is TRBV4-2, the J call TRBJ1-2; 7 bases agree with TRBD1. The length of the CDR3 is 17 residues. J lost 4 bases, V lost 4 bases, and 15 bases had no gene match. Per the germline V gene, CDR1 is LGHNA and CDR2 is YNFKEQ. As DNA, the CDR3 is TGTGCCAGCAGCCCCCAGGGACAGTCACGATTAATCTATGGCTACACCTTC. This codes for CASSPQGQSRLIYGYTF.

The V gene is TRBV19, the J gene TRBJ1-6, with 10 bases that match TRBD1. Looked up from germline, CDR1 is LNHDA and CDR2 is SQIVND (reference sequence). The length of the CDR3 is 15 residues. J lost 6 bases, V lost 6 bases, and 5 bases had no gene match. The CDR3 DNA is TGTGCCAGTAGGCGGACAGGGGGGATTAATTCACCCCTCCACTTT. Translated: CASRRTGGINSPLHF.

V and J are TRBV4-2 and TRBJ1-1; 8 bases agree with TRBD1. The germline V gene has CDR1 LGHNA and CDR2 YNFKEQ. V gave up 0 bases and J gave up 3 bases; unmatched junction bases: 12. CDR3 length: 18 amino acids. CDR3 sequence: CASSQDGGARTGHTEAFF. CDR3 DNA: TGTGCCAGCAGCCAAGATGGTGGCGCTAGGACAGGGCACACTGAAGCTTTCTTT.

J is TRBJ1-1 and V is TRBV3-1 (or the pseudogene TRBV3-2); maybe TRBD1 (5 bases). Trimming removed 1 base from V and 5 bases from J, with 8 bases in between. This CDR3 is built from 13 residues. Per germline, CDR1 LGHDT and CDR2 YNNKEL (reference sequence). CDR3: CASSQGGETEAFF. DNA of the CDR3: TGTGCCAGCAGCCAAGGGGGGGAAACTGAAGCTTTCTTT.

The chain links TRBV12-3 or TRBV12-4 to TRBJ2-7; no clear D gene. V was clipped by 5 bases and J by 5 bases, with 7 bases between them. There are 11 residues in the CDR3. The CDR3 region is CASSPGDEQYF. The CDR3 DNA reads as TGTGCCAGCAGTCCAGGTGACGAGCAGTACTTC.

There are a few counts of this clone. The chain has TRBV7-9 and TRBJ1-1; TRBD1 matches at 9 bases. The V segment lost 3 bases and the J segment 8 bases; nucleotides outside the gene matches: 10. The CDR3 totals 15 residues. Germline lookup yields CDR1 SEHNR and CDR2 FQNEAQ (reference sequence). The CDR3 spells CASSLAAQGAVEAFF. For the CDR3, the DNA is TGTGCCAGCAGCTTGGCGGCACAGGGGGCTGTAGAAGCTTTCTTT.

This clone turned up a few times. The chain uses TRBV6-5 and TRBJ1-6; D possibly corresponds to TRBD1 (5 bases). Germline V CDR1 and CDR2: MNHEY, SVGAGI. The CDR3 has 15 residues. V was shortened by 6 bases and J by 9 bases, with 18 bases between the two germline ends. For the CDR3, the DNA is TGTGCCAGCAGACCTGGGTGGGGGGAGCGTTCACCCCTCCACTTT. Translated, it gives CASRPGWGERSPLHF.

This chain links TRBV11-2 with TRBJ1-5; a possible D gene is TRBD1 (5 bases). V lost 0 bases and J lost 7, with 13 bases in between. The CDR3 totals 15 residues. Germline loops: CDR1 SGHAT, CDR2 FQNNGV. In nucleotides, the CDR3 is TGTGCCAGCAGCTTAGATGCGGGGGGGGGACAGCCCCAGCATTTT. It codes for CASSLDAGGGQPQHF.

This clone was counted a few times. The chain recombines TRBV7-2 with TRBJ1-1, with D hard to call. This CDR3 has 13 residues. The ends were cut back, 7 bases at V and 5 bases at J, with 14 bases in the middle. Looked up from germline, CDR1 is SGHTA and CDR2 is FQGNSA. CDR3 sequence reads: CASTPLSGTEAFF. DNA of the CDR3: TGTGCCAGCACCCCACTTTCGGGGACTGAAGCTTTCTTT.

CDR3 amino acids: CASSQGSLVSGYEQYF. CDR3 coding DNA: TGCGCCAGCAGCCAAGGGTCCTTGGTTAGCGGCTACGAGCAGTACTTC. The rearrangement links TRBV4-3 to TRBJ2-7; perhaps TRBD2 as D (6 bases). V lost 1 base to trimming and J lost 3 bases, with 16 bases between them. Per the germline V gene, CDR1 is LGHNA and CDR2 is YSLEER. The CDR3 runs to 16 residues.

The chain has TRBV13 and TRBJ2-7; the match to TRBD1 covers 10 bases. The CDR3 has 15 residues. Per germline, CDR1 PRHDT and CDR2 FYEKMQ (reference sequence). The V segment lost 5 bases and the J segment 6 bases; nucleotides outside the gene matches: 10. This CDR3 is CASSPTGTGEGEQYF. CDR3 DNA sequence: TGTGCCAGCAGCCCGACCGGGACAGGGGAAGGCGAGCAGTACTTC.

This clone was found a few times. The chain uses TRBV5-1 and TRBJ1-1; D remains ambiguous. This CDR3 has 14 residues. Germline-derived CDR1 and CDR2 are SGHRS and YFSETQ. Trimming stripped 3 bases from V and 5 bases from J, with 14 bases between. As DNA, the CDR3 is TGCGCCAGCAGCTGGGCCTCTGCGGGGACTGAAGCTTTCTTT. It codes for CASSWASAGTEAFF.

V gene TRBV7-2 combines with J gene TRBJ1-3; D gene unclear. Germline V gives CDR1 SGHTA, CDR2 FQGNSA. This CDR3 is 13 amino acids long. V lost 4 bases and J lost 4, with 8 bases in between. CDR3 bases: TGTGCCAGCAGCTCAGAGACAGGAAACACCATATATTTT. Translating gives CASSSETGNTIYF.

The genes are TRBV4-3 and TRBJ2-7; D is undetermined. The CDR3 runs 14 residues. Trimming stripped 0 bases from V and 2 bases from J, with 8 bases between. Germline V gene data show CDR1 as LGHNA and CDR2 as YSLEER. The CDR3 DNA is TGCGCCAGCAGCCAAGATCTAACAGCCTACGAGCAGTACTTC. The encoded protein is CASSQDLTAYEQYF.

CDR3 residues: CASSTGGRYEQYF. For the CDR3, the DNA is TGTGCCAGCAGCACAGGGGGCAGATACGAGCAGTACTTC. V gene TRBV7-2 combines with J gene TRBJ2-7; TRBD1 aligns across 9 bases. CDR1 and CDR2 (germline): SGHTA, FQGNSA. The CDR3 is made up of 13 amino acids. V shed 5 bases, J shed 4 bases, and the junction held 3 bases outside the gene matches.